The sequence of this T cell receptor beta chain was determined in a study of T cells after yellow fever vaccination. Whole-study findings and limits: Primary-vaccination clones mostly resurfaced post-booster (96% CD4, roughly 90% CD8).

Using its own MiXCR run on the 5' RACE reads, TCRdb lists one record per CDR3 protein. This table has a few hundred thousand distinct CDR3 sequences, 3% to 4.5% appearing once. This clonotype occurred a few times. Its cognate antigen is unknown. Sequences were derived from PBMCs, sampled 5 days after the yellow fever booster vaccination. This clonotype originated in a man younger than 30 who received the YFV17D yellow fever vaccine.

In DNA form, the CDR3 reads TGCGCCAGCAGCCAAGATCCTAGGACGGGGCTCTATGGCTACACCTTC. Translated, it gives CASSQDPRTGLYGYTF. V is TRBV4-3 and J is TRBJ1-2; perhaps TRBD1 as D (5 bases). The CDR3 loop spans 16 amino acids. V gave up 0 bases and J gave up 4 bases, with 15 bases separating them. Germline-derived CDR1 and CDR2 are LGHNA and YSLEER.